This is a list of T cell receptor beta chains from one sample in a study of blood T cell repertoires in COVID-19. Method: immunoSEQ multiplex PCR; TCRdb's copy keeps in-frame clones and lacks some. The data contain 150,000 or so clones, about 82% of them singletons. The sequencing sample was made of peripheral blood. The receptors derive from a woman in her fifties or sixties with acute or convalescent COVID-19. CDR3s leave out the opening cysteine and the closing phenylalanine or tryptophan. Fields, in order: D gene, V gene, J gene, clone size, CDR3 protein. D genes are given only for firm matches. Clone size is given for some rows only: seen once, a few or many times, or a class if the clone is expanded.

D: .; V: TRBV1; J: TRBJ2-3; size: .; CDR3: TSSHPLTDTQY
D: .; V: TRBV7-2; J: TRBJ1-1; size: once; CDR3: ASSLDVGKNTEAF
D: TRBD2; V: TRBV3-1/TRBV3-2; J: TRBJ2-1; size: .; CDR3: ASSQVAGAYNEQF
D: .; V: TRBV7-9; J: TRBJ2-5; size: .; CDR3: ASSPLSGATETQY
D: TRBD2; V: TRBV7-3; J: TRBJ2-1; size: .; CDR3: ASSRSGGGYNEQF
D: TRBD1; V: TRBV9; J: TRBJ1-6; size: .; CDR3: ASSPRQGTYNSPLH
D: .; V: TRBV10-3; J: TRBJ1-4; size: .; CDR3: AISEDRGVKLF
D: TRBD1; V: TRBV25-1; J: TRBJ1-6; size: .; CDR3: ASSEMGTGYNSPLH
D: TRBD1; V: TRBV10-3; J: TRBJ2-7; size: .; CDR3: AISEQGARGPKSSYEQY
D: TRBD2; V: TRBV5-1; J: TRBJ2-7; size: .; CDR3: ASSPERASGSYEQY
D: .; V: TRBV28; J: TRBJ2-7; size: .; CDR3: ASRGGRTRGEQY
D: TRBD1; V: TRBV7-9; J: TRBJ1-1; size: .; CDR3: ASSLGTGTEAF
D: .; V: TRBV27; J: TRBJ2-5; size: .; CDR3: ASSRTPQETQY
D: TRBD2; V: TRBV7-9; J: TRBJ2-1; size: .; CDR3: ASSSPSLAGANNEQF
D: .; V: TRBV7-9; J: TRBJ1-5; size: .; CDR3: ASSHPGSNQPQH
D: .; V: TRBV28; J: TRBJ2-3; size: .; CDR3: ASRSGGLTDTQY
D: .; V: TRBV24-1; J: TRBJ1-3; size: .; CDR3: ATSDPLSSGNTIY
D: TRBD1; V: TRBV27; J: TRBJ1-2; size: .; CDR3: ASSQGQGNYGYT
D: .; V: TRBV21-1; J: TRBJ1-5; size: .; CDR3: ASGGREACQPQH
D: .; V: TRBV29-1; J: TRBJ1-2; size: .; CDR3: SVVWQANYGYT
D: .; V: TRBV19; J: TRBJ1-5; size: .; CDR3: ASSIVGHSNQPQH
D: .; V: TRBV5-8; J: TRBJ1-1; size: .; CDR3: ASSLGQSTEAF
D: .; V: TRBV7-2; J: TRBJ2-7; size: .; CDR3: ASSQSRGEQY
D: .; V: TRBV5-1; J: TRBJ2-6; size: .; CDR3: ASSLAGTGANVLT
D: TRBD1; V: TRBV10-3; J: TRBJ1-1; size: .; CDR3: AIREGAGFRNTEAF
D: .; V: TRBV9; J: TRBJ1-1; size: .; CDR3: ASSPEVEGRAF
D: .; V: TRBV27; J: TRBJ1-1; size: .; CDR3: ASSLRSTGMNTEAF
D: TRBD1; V: TRBV5-1; J: TRBJ1-4; size: .; CDR3: ASSRTGGNEKLF
D: TRBD1; V: TRBV7-8; J: TRBJ2-7; size: .; CDR3: ASSGTGFEEQY
D: .; V: TRBV10-3; J: TRBJ1-5; size: .; CDR3: AISEPDQPQH
D: .; V: TRBV11-2; J: TRBJ1-5; size: .; CDR3: ASSTGLRGNQPQH
D: .; V: TRBV27; J: TRBJ2-4; size: .; CDR3: ASSPRQPAKNIQY
D: TRBD1; V: TRBV28; J: TRBJ1-4; size: .; CDR3: ASSSPGQRHPLF
D: TRBD1; V: TRBV7-9; J: TRBJ1-3; size: .; CDR3: ASSSTGPGNTIY
D: .; V: TRBV5-4; J: TRBJ2-6; size: .; CDR3: ASSFRGGSGANVLT
D: TRBD1; V: TRBV6-5; J: TRBJ2-3; size: .; CDR3: ASSFNRGRDTQY
D: TRBD1; V: TRBV27; J: TRBJ2-7; size: few; CDR3: ATKNPRDSNDEQY